Listed here is a single TCR beta chain. The sample is drawn from a study of blood T cell repertoires in COVID-19. At the level of the study: Sources were T cells, B-cell-depleted T cells, or PBMCs; the material itself was cDNA or gDNA.

This CDR3 has 15 residues. CDR1 is LNHNV and CDR2 is YYDKDF in the germline V gene (reference sequence). J was trimmed by 4 bases and V by 3 bases; bases with no gene match: 2. How the authors handled the data: Amplification of reference gene primers provided the estimated nucleated cell counts. Produced via immunoSEQ multiplex PCR; TCRdb's table is partial and in-frame only. The DNA was the basis for D and trimming; V, J and clone size are from that table. The sample records around 280,000 clones, 88% being singletons. The sample comprised peripheral blood. The clonotype was recovered from a woman between 25 and 40 years old with COVID-19, enrolled during active disease. The chain links TRBV15 to TRBJ2-6; 8 bases align to TRBD1. CDR3 sequence reads: CATSRTGAGANVLTF. In nucleotides, the CDR3 is TGTGCCACCAGCAGGACAGGGGCCGGGGCCAACGTCCTGACTTTC.